The 4 T cell receptor beta chains presented below share a single source sample, sequenced in a study of blood T cells in healthy people across ages. Through a sample-barcoded 5' primer and a J-beta primer mix, a second PCR was run for about 6 to 12 cycles. Each CDR3 protein gets one entry after TCRdb re-called the 5' RACE reads with MiXCR. The data hold over 1,200,000 distinct CDR3 sequences, with 59% observed a single time. Specimen: blood. The source of these receptors is a man aged 18 to 30 in good health.

This clonotype showed up just once. The V and J genes are TRBV6-2 or TRBV6-3 and TRBJ2-7, with D uncertain. In germline, CDR1 is MNHEY, CDR2 SVGEGT. The CDR3 length is 13 residues. With 6 bases removed from V and 2 bases from J, the gap between germline ends came to 11 bases. The CDR3 region is CASRKTETYEQYF. DNA of the CDR3: TGTGCCAGCAGGAAAACTGAAACCTACGAGCAGTACTTC.

The V and J genes are TRBV15 and TRBJ1-5, with 7 bases fitting TRBD1. Germline loops: CDR1 LNHNV, CDR2 YYDKDF (reference sequence). The CDR3 totals 15 residues. V was pared by 0 bases and J by 5 bases, with 4 bases of the junction left unmatched. CDR3 DNA sequence: TGTGCCACCAGCAGAGAGTACACAGGGGATCAGCCCCAGCATTTT. Its protein product is CATSREYTGDQPQHF.

V is TRBV27 and J is TRBJ2-3, with 7 nucleotides matching TRBD2. The CDR3 is 18 residues long. V was clipped by 2 bases and J by 0 bases; unmatched bases: 11. From germline, CDR1 is MNHEY and CDR2 SMNVEV (reference sequence). CDR3 in DNA: TGTGCCAGCAGTTTAATTCCTGTCGGGGGGAGTAGCACAGATACGCAGTATTTT. Protein sequence: CASSLIPVGGSSTDTQYF.

This clonotype was seen once. V usage is TRBV11-3 and J usage is TRBJ2-2; 8 nucleotides line up with TRBD1. Germline trimming cut 4 bases from V and 4 bases from J; bases unmatched to any gene: 8. CDR3 size: 16 residues. Germline V lookup: CDR1 SGHNT, CDR2 YENEEA. In nucleotides, the CDR3 is TGTGCCAGCAGCTCGACAGGGGTGGAGGGCACCGGGGAGCTGTTTTTT. It yields the protein CASSSTGVEGTGELFF. Based on the CDR3 plus reference TRBV11-3 and TRBJ2-2, the full variable domain is EAGVVQSPRYKIIEKKQPVAFWCNPISGHNTLYWYLQNLGQGPELLIRYENEEAVDDSQLPKDRFSAERLKGVDSTLKIQPAELGDSAVYLCASSSTGVEGTGELFFGEGSRLTVL.